A single sample gave rise to the 19 T cell receptor beta chains below, sequenced in a study of CD8 T cells in ankylosing spondylitis. Study outcomes and limitations: It appeared that ankylosing spondylitis blood was characterized by a TCR beta motif of seven or eight highly homologous variants.

These TCRs' antigens remain unknown. Each CDR3 protein gets one entry after TCRdb re-called the 5' RACE reads with MiXCR. The data show roughly 350,000 distinct CDR3 sequences, 8% seen once. Input material: blood, either unsorted or a sorted T cell fraction (not recorded which). The source is a male donor with ankylosing spondylitis.

This clonotype was counted between two and nine times. The chain is built from TRBV29-1 and TRBJ2-7, with TRBD2 as a possible D gene (5 bases). V lost 5 bases and J lost 3, with 14 bases in between. This CDR3 is built from 13 residues. Germline V gene sequence: CDR1 SQVTM, CDR2 ANQGSEA. For the CDR3, the DNA is TGCAGCGTTACCCTTTTTGGGAGCTACGAGCAGTACTTC. Protein: CSVTLFGSYEQYF.

V is TRBV29-1 and J is TRBJ2-2; 7 nucleotides align to TRBD2. V lost 2 bases, J lost 4 bases, and 7 bases stayed unmatched. The CDR3 has 15 residues. Germline loops: CDR1 SQVTM, CDR2 ANQGSEA. The CDR3 region has the DNA TGCAGCGTTGAAATTGGGGGGAGGGGCACCGGGGAGCTGTTTTTT. Its protein product is CSVEIGGRGTGELFF.

This clonotype was found a few times. The chain couples TRBV28 to TRBJ2-4, with D unclear. Germline CDR1 and CDR2: MDHEN and SYDVKM. V was pared by 4 bases and J by 0 bases, with 13 bases between. The CDR3 has 16 residues. CDR3 sequence (DNA): TGTGCCAGCAGTTCCCTTACCATTCTAGCCAAAAACATTCAGTACTTC. This codes for CASSSLTILAKNIQYF.

The chain combines TRBV14 with TRBJ1-2; unclear D gene. Germline V CDR1 and CDR2: SGHDN, FVKESK. Trimming cost V 2 bases and J 8 bases, with 9 bases left between them. The CDR3 consists of 12 residues. The CDR3, as DNA: TGTGCCAGCAGCCAAAACGTGAGGGGCTACACCTTC. Its protein is CASSQNVRGYTF.

J is TRBJ2-1 and V is TRBV7-3, with no clear D. Looked up from germline, CDR1 is SGHTA and CDR2 is FQGTGA. The CDR3 extends over 13 amino acids. V lost 1 base and J lost 6, with 7 bases in between. The CDR3 region is CASSLIASNEQFF. The CDR3 coding sequence is TGTGCCAGCAGCTTAATCGCCAGCAATGAGCAGTTCTTC.

This clonotype was detected a few times. The chain has TRBV13 and TRBJ2-7; 7 nucleotides agree with TRBD2. The ends lost 1 base at V and 5 bases at J; junction bases unmatched: 5. This CDR3 is built from 14 residues. Germline CDR1 PRHDT, CDR2 FYEKMQ (reference sequence). Here the CDR3 DNA reads TGTGCCAGCAGCTTAGCTCGCGGGAGAGACGAGCAGTACTTC. Amino acids: CASSLARGRDEQYF. The full variable domain, its missing parts supplied by reference TRBV13 and TRBJ2-7, is AAGVIQSPRHLIKEKRETATLKCYPIPRHDTVYWYQQGPGQDPQFLISFYEKMQSDKGSIPDRFSAQQFSDYHSELNMSSLELGDSALYFCASSLARGRDEQYFGPGTRLTVT.

J is TRBJ1-2 and V is TRBV10-3; 8 bases map to TRBD1. In germline, CDR1 is ENHRY, CDR2 SYGVKD. Trimming cost V 9 bases and J 6 bases; bases outside gene matches: 9. The CDR3 covers 13 residues. The CDR3 region is CAIKSGGEDGYTF. Here the CDR3 DNA reads TGTGCCATAAAGTCAGGGGGCGAGGATGGCTACACCTTC.

This clonotype was counted at least ten times. This rearrangement joins TRBV3-1 to TRBJ1-2, with D perhaps TRBD1 (5 bases). CDR1 is LGHDT, CDR2 YNNKEL, per germline (reference sequence). V was trimmed by 2 bases and J by 1 base, leaving 11 bases between them. The CDR3 contains 15 residues. CDR3 DNA sequence: TGTGCCAGCAGCCAAACGTCAGGGTTTAACTATGGCTACACCTTC. It translates to CASSQTSGFNYGYTF.

The CDR3 coding sequence is TGTGCCACCAGCAGAGTCGTCAGGACTGGGGCCAACGTCCTGACTTTC. Amino acids: CATSRVVRTGANVLTF. V usage is TRBV15 and J usage is TRBJ2-6, with no clear D. This CDR3 contains 16 residues. Germline V gives CDR1 LNHNV, CDR2 YYDKDF (reference sequence). V was pared by 1 base and J by 2 bases, with 9 bases between. Together with reference TRBV15 and TRBJ2-6, the CDR3 gives the full variable domain: DAMVIQNPRYQVTQFGKPVTLSCSQTLNHNVMYWYQQKSSQAPKLLFHYYDKDFNNEADTPDNFQSRRPNTSFCFLDIRSPGLGDTAMYLCATSRVVRTGANVLTFGAGSRLTVL.

In its sample, this clonotype was seen a few times. This chain connects TRBV5-1 to TRBJ2-5; 10 nucleotides align to TRBD1. This CDR3 is 14 amino acids long. The germline V gene has CDR1 SGHRS and CDR2 YFSETQ. After removal of 8 bases from V and 9 bases from J, the junction contained 13 bases not matched to a gene. The CDR3 nucleotides read TGCGCCAGTCGGGACAGGGGCCCCCAAGGGGCCCAGTACTTC. Its protein product is CASRDRGPQGAQYF.

There are a few counts of this clonotype. The chain is built from TRBV2 and TRBJ2-6; D is possibly TRBD2 (6 bases). From germline, CDR1 is SNHLY and CDR2 FYNNEI. Between the trimmed V and J ends, which lost 7 bases and 0 bases, there was a span of 16 bases. This CDR3 is 17 amino acids long. CDR3 protein: CASTGAGLISGANVLTF. The CDR3 DNA sequence: TGTGCCAGCACCGGGGCGGGACTCATCTCTGGGGCCAACGTCCTGACTTTC. The full variable domain, completed using reference TRBV2 and TRBJ2-6, is EPEVTQTPSHQVTQMGQEVILRCVPISNHLYFYWYRQILGQKVEFLVSFYNNEISEKSEIFDDQFSVERPDGSNFTLKIRSTKLEDSAMYFCASTGAGLISGANVLTFGAGSRLTVL.

This clonotype was seen a handful of times. The chain is built from TRBV3-1 and TRBJ2-3, with TRBD2 identical over 10 bases. The ends lost 5 bases at V and 4 bases at J; junction bases unmatched: 9. From germline, CDR1 is LGHDT and CDR2 YNNKEL (reference sequence). This CDR3 has 16 amino acids. CDR3 bases: TGTGCCAGCAGCTCCCCGGGACTAGCGATTCCAGATACGCAGTATTTT. Translation gives CASSSPGLAIPDTQYF.

This rearrangement joins TRBV4-3 to TRBJ1-1; D remains unclear. CDR3 length equals 12 residues. Trimming took 1 base from V and 5 from J, leaving 5 bases between them. Per germline, CDR1 LGHNA and CDR2 YSLEER. CDR3 sequence: CASSQAGTEAFF. DNA of the CDR3: TGCGCCAGCAGCCAAGCGGGTACTGAAGCTTTCTTT.

The chain couples TRBV7-2 to TRBJ1-1; TRBD1 matches at 7 bases. CDR1 is SGHTA, CDR2 FQGNSA, per germline. With V trimmed by 5 bases and J by 4 bases, 10 bases remained unmatched. The CDR3 totals 15 residues. DNA for the CDR3: TGTGCCAGCAGCCAGGGGGGGAGCGGGGGCACTGAAGCTTTCTTT. It translates to CASSQGGSGGTEAFF. The whole variable domain, filled in from reference TRBV7-2 and TRBJ1-1, reads GAGVSQSPSNKVTEKGKDVELRCDPISGHTALYWYRQSLGQGLEFLIYFQGNSAPDKSGLPSDRFSAERTGGSVSTLTIQRTQQEDSAVYLCASSQGGSGGTEAFFGQGTRLTVV.

This clonotype has more than one count but fewer than ten. V and J are TRBV29-1 and TRBJ2-7; maybe TRBD1 (6 bases). The germline gives CDR1 SQVTM, CDR2 ANQGSEA. V was trimmed by 6 bases and J by 1 base, leaving 10 bases between them. The CDR3 has 12 amino acids. The CDR3 nucleotides are TGCAGCGTAGATGGACAGTCCTACGAGCAGTACTTC. As protein: CSVDGQSYEQYF.

The chain links TRBV5-6 to TRBJ1-4; tentatively, D is TRBD1 (5 bases). The CDR3 consists of 15 residues. Germline CDR1 SGHDT, CDR2 YYEEEE. V was cut by 7 bases and J by 6 bases, with 19 bases left in between. As DNA, the CDR3 is TGTGCCAGCGGTTTGGGGACGCCGACTTATGAAAAACTGTTTTTT. Amino acid sequence: CASGLGTPTYEKLFF.

This clonotype was seen more than once but under ten times. This sequence joins TRBV20-1 and TRBJ2-2, with a tentative D call TRBD1 (5 bases). Germline V gene sequence: CDR1 DFQATT, CDR2 SNEGSKA (reference sequence). V was shortened by 2 bases and J by 3 bases, with 22 bases between the two germline ends. The CDR3 spans 18 residues. The CDR3 is CSARPLWAQGSYTGELFF. The DNA of the CDR3 is TGCAGTGCTAGACCTCTCTGGGCGCAGGGATCGTACACCGGGGAGCTGTTTTTT.

The CDR3: CASSIRDRNTEAFF. The CDR3 DNA is TGTGCCAGTAGTATACGGGACAGGAACACTGAAGCTTTCTTT. This chain connects TRBV19 to TRBJ1-1; 7 bases fit TRBD1. CDR1 and CDR2 (germline): LNHDA, SQIVND (reference sequence). After removal of 2 bases from V and 1 base from J, the junction contained 1 base not matched to a gene. This CDR3 has 14 residues. The whole variable domain, remainder taken from reference TRBV19 and TRBJ1-1, is DGGITQSPKYLFRKEGQNVTLSCEQNLNHDAMYWYRQDPGQGLRLIYYSQIVNDFQKGDIAEGYSVSREKKESFPLTVTSAQKNPTAFYLCASSIRDRNTEAFFGQGTRLTVV.

This clonotype came up a few times. The chain is built from TRBV9 and TRBJ2-1; possible D gene TRBD2, 6 bases. CDR3 size: 16 residues. Between the trimmed V and J ends, which lost 0 bases and 2 bases, there was a span of 12 bases. Per the germline V gene, CDR1 is SGDLS and CDR2 is YYNGEE. The chain's CDR3 is CASSVDPASAYNEQFF. The CDR3, as DNA: TGTGCCAGCAGCGTAGACCCGGCTAGCGCCTACAATGAGCAGTTCTTC.